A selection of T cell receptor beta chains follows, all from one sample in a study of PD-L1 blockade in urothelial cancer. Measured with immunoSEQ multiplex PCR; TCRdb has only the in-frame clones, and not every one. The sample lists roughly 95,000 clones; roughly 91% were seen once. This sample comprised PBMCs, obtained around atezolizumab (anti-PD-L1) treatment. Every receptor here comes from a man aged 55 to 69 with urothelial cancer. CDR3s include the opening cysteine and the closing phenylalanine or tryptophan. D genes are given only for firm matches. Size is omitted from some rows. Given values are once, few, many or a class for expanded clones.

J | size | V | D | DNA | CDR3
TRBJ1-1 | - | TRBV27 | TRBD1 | TGTGCCAGCAGGGGACAGGGGTCTGAAGCTTTCTTT | CASRGQGSEAFF
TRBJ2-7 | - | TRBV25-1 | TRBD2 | TGTGCCAGCAGTCGAGGGACTAGCGGGGGGCTGGGGTACGAGCAGTACTTC | CASSRGTSGGLGYEQYF
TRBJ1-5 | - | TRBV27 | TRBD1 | TGTGCCAGGTTGGACAGGGTTCAGCCCCAGCATTTT | CARLDRVQPQHF
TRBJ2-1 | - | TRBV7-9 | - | TGTGCCAGCAGCCGCAGTTGGAATGAGCAGTTCTTC | CASSRSWNEQFF
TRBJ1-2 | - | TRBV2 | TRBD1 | TGTGCCAGCAGTGCAGAGGGACAGGGCAAAGGCTACACCTTC | CASSAEGQGKGYTF
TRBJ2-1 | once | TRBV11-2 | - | TGTGCCAGCCGCTCGCGGTATGAGCAGTTCTTC | CASRSRYEQFF
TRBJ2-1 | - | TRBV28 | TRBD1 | TGTGCCAGCAGTTCGGACAGGGTATCCTACAATGAGCAGTTCTTC | CASSSDRVSYNEQFF
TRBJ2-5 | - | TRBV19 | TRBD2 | TGTGCCAGTAGAAAAGCGGGGGCAGGGGAGACCCAGTACTTC | CASRKAGAGETQYF
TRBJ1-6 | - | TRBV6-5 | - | TGTGCCAGCAGTTACCTGAATTCACCCCTCCACTTT | CASSYLNSPLHF
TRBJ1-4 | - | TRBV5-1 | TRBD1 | TGCGCCAGCAGTCAAACCGGGACAGTCAATGAAAAACTGTTTTTT | CASSQTGTVNEKLFF
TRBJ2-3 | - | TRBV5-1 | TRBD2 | TGCGCCAGCACCCGCATTAGCGGGGGGGCGGGGGATACGCAGTATTTT | CASTRISGGAGDTQYF
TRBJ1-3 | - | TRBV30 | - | TGTGCCTGGAGCAAGACAGTTCGAATTGGAAACACCATATATTTT | CAWSKTVRIGNTIYF
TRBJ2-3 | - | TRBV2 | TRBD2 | TGTGCCAGCAGTGAAAGAGCTAGCGGGGGGACAGATACGCAGTATTTT | CASSERASGGTDTQYF
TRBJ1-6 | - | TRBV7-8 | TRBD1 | TGTGCCAGCAGCTTAGCGCTAACAGGGGGGTATAATTCACCCCTCCACTTT | CASSLALTGGYNSPLHF
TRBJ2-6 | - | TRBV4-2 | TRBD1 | TGTGCCAGCAGCCCAACAGGGGGCCGCTCTGGGGCCAACGTCCTGACTTTC | CASSPTGGRSGANVLTF
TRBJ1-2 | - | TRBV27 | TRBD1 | TGTGCCAGCAGTCCCCAAGGGGGCGGGTACGGCTACACCTTC | CASSPQGGGYGYTF
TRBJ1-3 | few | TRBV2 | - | TGTGCCAGCAGTTTACAGGGAAACACCATATATTTT | CASSLQGNTIYF
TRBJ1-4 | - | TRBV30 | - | TGTGCCTGGACCAAGGGGGCAACTAATGAAAAACTGTTTTTT | CAWTKGATNEKLFF
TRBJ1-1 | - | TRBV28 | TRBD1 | TGTGCCAGCAGTTCGGGACAGGGGTTTGAAGCTTTCTTT | CASSSGQGFEAFF
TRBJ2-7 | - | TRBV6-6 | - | TGTGCCAGCGGCCAGAGGGCGGAGTCCTACGAGCAGTACTTC | CASGQRAESYEQYF
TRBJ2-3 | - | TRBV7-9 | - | TGTGCCAGCAGCTTAGGTGTCTGGGCGGATACGCAGTATTTT | CASSLGVWADTQYF
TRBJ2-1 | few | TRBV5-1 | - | TGCGCCAGCAGCCCTGTCCGCCAGGGTGGCTACTACAATGAGCAGTTCTTC | CASSPVRQGGYYNEQFF
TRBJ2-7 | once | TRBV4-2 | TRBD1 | TGTGCCAGCAGCCCGGGACAGGGAAACTACGAGCAGTACTTC | CASSPGQGNYEQYF
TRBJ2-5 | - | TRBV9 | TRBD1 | TGTGCCAGCAGCGTAGGGGGGACAGCGCGCCAAGAGACCCAGTACTTC | CASSVGGTARQETQYF
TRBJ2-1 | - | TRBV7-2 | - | TGTGCCAGCAGCTCTCTGGGGAGCGGGTTCTACAATGAGCAGTTCTTC | CASSSLGSGFYNEQFF
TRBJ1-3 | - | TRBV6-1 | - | TGTGCCAGCAGTGAATTCGCAGGGCGGCACTCTGGAAACACCATATATTTT | CASSEFAGRHSGNTIYF
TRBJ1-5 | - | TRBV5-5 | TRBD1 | TGTGCCAGCAGCGTAGGGACAGGGGACGGTCAGCCCCAGCATTTT | CASSVGTGDGQPQHF
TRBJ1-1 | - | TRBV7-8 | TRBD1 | TGTGCCAGCAGCCCCCGACAGGGTGCGAACACTGAAGCTTTCTTT | CASSPRQGANTEAFF
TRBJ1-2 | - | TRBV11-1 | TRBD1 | TGTGCCAGCAGCTCATCTCACAGGGGTGGCTACACCTTC | CASSSSHRGGYTF
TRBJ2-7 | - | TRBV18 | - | TGTGCCAGCTCACTCCTCTGGGCGGGATTCGACGAGCAGTACTTC | CASSLLWAGFDEQYF
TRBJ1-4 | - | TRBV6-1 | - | TGTGCCAGCAGGGCCCGGGACGGGGGAAATGAAAAACTGTTTTTT | CASRARDGGNEKLFF
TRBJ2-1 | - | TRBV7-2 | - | TGTGCCAGCAGCGGCTCCCGTGTTGAGCAGTTCTTC | CASSGSRVEQFF
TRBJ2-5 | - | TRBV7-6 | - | TGTGCCAGCAGCTTAGTTCTGGGGCGCACGGAGACCCAGTACTTC | CASSLVLGRTETQYF
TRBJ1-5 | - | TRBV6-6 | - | TGTGCCAGCAGTTACTCCCCAGGGGTAAGCAATCAGCCCCAGCATTTT | CASSYSPGVSNQPQHF
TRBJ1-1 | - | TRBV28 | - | TGTGCCAGCAGTACCTCCGGGACAAAAGCTTTCTTT | CASSTSGTKAFF
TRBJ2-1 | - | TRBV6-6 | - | TGTGCCAGCAGTGAGGGCTACAATGAGCAGTTCTTC | CASSEGYNEQFF
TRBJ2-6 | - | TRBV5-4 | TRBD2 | TGTGCCAGCAGCCCGGGACTAGCGGGGGTCGGTTCTGGGGCCAACGTCCTGACTTTC | CASSPGLAGVGSGANVLTF
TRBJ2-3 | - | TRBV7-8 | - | TGTGCCAGCAGCTTACGTGAGGGAGATACGCAGTATTTT | CASSLREGDTQYF
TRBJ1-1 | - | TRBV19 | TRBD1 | TGTGCCAGTAGTGCCCGACAGGGGGCCTTTTACACTGAAGCTTTCTTT | CASSARQGAFYTEAFF